This T cell receptor beta chain was identified in a study of OX40 agonist ivuxolimab in advanced cancers. Study details: Ivuxolimab, an agonistic anti-OX40 (CD134) antibody, was given to patients. Across the patients, intravenous ivuxolimab was delivered every 2 weeks at 0.01 to 10 mg/kg.

Concerning this clone itself: No antigen is known for it.

Measured with immunoSEQ multiplex PCR; TCRdb has only the in-frame clones, and not every one. Of around 66,000 clones detected, more than 80% appear once; the ten largest clones hold 9.5% to 14%. CDR1 SGHNT and CDR2 YYREEE come from the germline V gene (reference sequence). The CDR3 contains 14 residues. The germline V and J ends were trimmed by 0 bases and 4 bases, with 10 bases remaining between them. Points from the study as a whole: Among the lowest peripheral clonal expansion occurred in 0.1-3.0 mg/kg partial responders. Some patients who did not respond also had low normalized T-cell clonal expansion.

The chain employs TRBV5-4 and TRBJ2-5; D ambiguous. The sequence was collected from an adult with an advanced solid tumor such as melanoma, head and neck, liver or kidney cancer. Material: CD4+ or CD8+ T cells sorted from blood, obtained in a trial of the OX40 agonist ivuxolimab. CDR3 in DNA: TGTGCCAGCAGCTTGGCCGGACGGTCAGAGACCCAGTACTTC. It yields the protein CASSLAGRSETQYF.